What follows is one T cell receptor (beta chain) and its context. As handled by the study authors: Reference gene primer amplification gave estimated nucleated cell counts. Libraries were prepared by immunoSEQ multiplex PCR; TCRdb keeps only in-frame clonotypes and omits some of them. The V and J calls and the clone size are those of that table, but D and trimming were determined from the DNA. The top ten clones hold about 8.8% of a sample with nearly 200,000 clones, 70% to 90% of them seen once. The sample belongs to a study of blood T cell repertoires in COVID-19. Study-wide context: From T cells, B-cell-depleted T cells, or PBMCs came the material, which was cDNA or gDNA.

Germline CDR1 and CDR2: SEHNR and FQNEAQ (reference sequence). After removal of 5 bases from V and 1 base from J, the junction contained 7 bases not matched to a gene. This CDR3 has 16 residues. Clinical histories supplied by participants themselves formed the basis of cohort assignment. What the recovered Cohort 3 donors had was two negative PCRs, clearance, or symptom resolution. V gene TRBV7-9 combines with J gene TRBJ1-1, with TRBD1 matching over 10 bases. The sequence came from a young woman who had recovered from COVID-19. Sequencing input: PBMCs or T cells enriched from blood (not recorded which). CDR3 coding DNA: TGTGCCAGCAGCCTGACAGGGGGCATAGCGAACACTGAAGCTTTCTTT. This codes for CASSLTGGIANTEAFF. The complete variable domain, with remaining parts taken from reference TRBV7-9 and TRBJ1-1, reads DTGVSQNPRHKITKRGQNVTFRCDPISEHNRLYWYRQTLGQGPEFLTYFQNEAQLEKSRLLSDRFSAERPKGSFSTLEIQRTEQGDSAMYLCASSLTGGIANTEAFFGQGTRLTVV.